This TCR beta chain was documented in a study of cytomegalovirus exposure and HLA in healthy donors. Germline-derived CDR1 and CDR2 are LNHNV and YYDKDF (reference sequence). This CDR3 spans 14 amino acids. Deletions cut 5 bases from V and 9 bases from J, with 17 bases between. The PCR employed 60 Vbeta primers together with 13 Jbeta primers. How the authors handled the data: A later analysis tallied roughly 77 million unique TCR beta chains, around 9.9 million of them shared. Here immunoSEQ multiplex PCR was the method, and the copy in TCRdb shows in-frame clones only, minus some. That table supplies the V and J calls and clone size; D and trimming were determined from the DNA. This table has about 130,000 clones, over 60% appearing once. As for this clone: Antigen: not known.

Broader study findings: Among TCR beta chains of equal frequency, HLA-associated ones were more clonally expanded in a later analysis. Cytomegalovirus-associated TCR beta chains were listed, numbering 150 to 200. Through in vitro validation, three CMV-associated chains were shown to be specific for CMV antigens.

Material for sequencing was PBMCs. The chain employs TRBV15 and TRBJ1-3; D is possibly TRBD1 (6 bases). This clonotype was obtained from a human donor in good health. The CDR3 nucleotides read TGTGCCACCAGCGGTACAGGGCCCTACGGCACCATATATTTT. Encoded protein: CATSGTGPYGTIYF. Full variable domain (missing parts from reference TRBV15 and TRBJ1-3): DAMVIQNPRYQVTQFGKPVTLSCSQTLNHNVMYWYQQKSSQAPKLLFHYYDKDFNNEADTPDNFQSRRPNTSFCFLDIRSPGLGDTAMYLCATSGTGPYGTIYFGEGSWLTVV.